Described below is a single T cell receptor beta chain sequence and its context. Its antigen is not identified. CDR3 length: 16 residues. The germline CDR1 and CDR2 sequences are MNHEY and SMNVEV (reference sequence). The V and J ends lost 5 bases and 3 bases, in that order; junction bases with no gene match: 10. The PCR had 60 Vbeta and 13 Jbeta primers. Some clones are missing from TCRdb's copy, which holds only in-frame ones; the method was immunoSEQ multiplex PCR. This table holds some 110,000 clones, over 65% found once. This entry belongs to a study of cytomegalovirus exposure and HLA in healthy donors. As for the study in general: Of about 400 genotyped donors, about 81% clustered with self-reported Caucasian donors. Overall study results and limits: Apart from CMV serostatus, no immune exposure information was available.

The rearrangement joins TRBV27 to TRBJ2-7; 10 bases map to TRBD2. This receptor was obtained from a man aged 40-49 years in good health and CMV-seropositive. The material sequenced was PBMCs. This CDR3 reads CASSVEWTSGFYEQYF. The CDR3 bases are TGTGCCAGCAGTGTGGAATGGACTAGCGGCTTCTACGAGCAGTACTTC.